A selection of T cell receptor beta chains follows, all from one sample in a study of OX40 agonist ivuxolimab in advanced cancers. Clones were sequenced by immunoSEQ multiplex PCR, and TCRdb holds only the in-frame ones, with some missing. The sample includes some 62,000 clones, about 89% of them seen just once. The specimen comprised CD4+ or CD8+ T cells sorted from blood, sampled in a trial of the OX40 agonist ivuxolimab. These receptors originate from an adult with an advanced solid tumor such as melanoma, head and neck, liver or kidney cancer. Each CDR3 is given with its conserved first and last residue. The D gene is left open where the match is weak. A clone size is listed for some rows: how often the clone was seen (once, few, many), or a class if it is expanded.

>TRBJ2-7|TRBD2|.|TRBV5-1
TGCGCCCGCAGCCTCCTGGGGGGGGGAACCTACGAGCAGTACTTC
CARSLLGGGTYEQYF
>TRBJ1-1|.|.|TRBV7-9
TGTGCCAGCAGCTTTTCTGGTGACACTGAAGCTTTCTTT
CASSFSGDTEAFF
>TRBJ1-1|.|.|TRBV29-1
TGCAGCGTTGCGCGTTGGTCCACTGAAGCTTTCTTT
CSVARWSTEAFF
>TRBJ2-1|.|.|TRBV6-5
TGTGCCAGCAGTTACAAGGGTGAGCAGTTCTTC
CASSYKGEQFF
>TRBJ2-7|TRBD2|.|TRBV6-5
TGTGCCAGCAGTTACTCGACCAGCGGGGGCTCCTACGAGCAGTACTTC
CASSYSTSGGSYEQYF
>TRBJ2-1|TRBD2|.|TRBV7-3
TGTGCCAGCAGTCGTCTAGCGGGAAGTTCCTACAATGAGCAGTTCTTC
CASSRLAGSSYNEQFF
>TRBJ1-1|.|.|TRBV7-2
TGTGCCAGCAGCTTAGTGCCTGGGCTAACGAACACTGAAGCTTTCTTT
CASSLVPGLTNTEAFF
>TRBJ2-1|.|.|TRBV29-1
TGCAGCGTTGAGGGCTCCTACAATGAGCAGTTCTTC
CSVEGSYNEQFF
>TRBJ2-2|.|once|TRBV9
TGTGCCAGCAGCGTCGCCGGGTATGGCGGGGAGCTGTTTTTT
CASSVAGYGGELFF
>TRBJ1-1|.|.|TRBV19
TGTGCCAGCGCCCCAGGGGCGAACACTGAAGCTTTCTTT
CASAPGANTEAFF
>TRBJ2-2|TRBD2|.|TRBV4-2
TGTGCCAGCAGTGCTAGCGGGAGAGACACCGGGGAGCTGTTTTTT
CASSASGRDTGELFF
>TRBJ1-4|.|once|TRBV30
TGTGGTTGCGGGGGTAAGGCTAATGAAAAACTGTTTTTT
CGCGGKANEKLFF
>TRBJ2-7|TRBD1|.|TRBV19
TGTGCCAGTAGTGCGACCCGGCAGGGGGCTGGAACCTACGAGCAGTACTTC
CASSATRQGAGTYEQYF
>TRBJ1-2|.|.|TRBV2
TGTGCCAGCAAACCAAACCCCAGCAACTATGGCTACACCTTC
CASKPNPSNYGYTF
>TRBJ1-5|.|.|TRBV2
TGTGCCAGCAGCTCCCGTGTCCGTAACCAGCCCCAGCATTTT
CASSSRVRNQPQHF
>TRBJ2-2|TRBD2|.|TRBV18
TGTGCCAGCTCCCCGCCACTTTCTTTTCGCGCGGGAGCGAACACCGGGGAGCTGTTTTTT
CASSPPLSFRAGANTGELFF
>TRBJ2-3|TRBD1|.|TRBV6-4
TGTGCCAGCAGTGTTGGGACAGCGAGCACAGATACGCAGTATTTT
CASSVGTASTDTQYF
>TRBJ2-5|TRBD1|.|TRBV27
TGTGCCAGCAGTGTCGGGACAGGGGAGACCCAGTACTTC
CASSVGTGETQYF
>TRBJ1-6|.|.|TRBV27
TGTGCCAGCAAGTACAGGGATAATTCACCCCTCCACTTT
CASKYRDNSPLHF
>TRBJ1-4|.|.|TRBV4-1
TGCGCCAGCAGCCAAGCCATTTATAATGAAAAACTGTTTTTT
CASSQAIYNEKLFF
>TRBJ2-3|TRBD1|.|TRBV5-4
TGTGCCAGCAGCTTAAATCTGGACAGGGGGACAGATACGCAGTATTTT
CASSLNLDRGTDTQYF
>TRBJ2-3|TRBD2|.|TRBV29-1
TGCAGCGTTGAAGATTTTAGCGGGACCGGAGATACGCAGTATTTT
CSVEDFSGTGDTQYF
>TRBJ1-5|.|.|TRBV6-6
TGTGCCAGCAGTTACCGACAAGCTAATCAGCCCCAGCATTTT
CASSYRQANQPQHF
>TRBJ2-7|.|.|TRBV5-5
TGTGCCAGCAGCTTTGGCCGGTCTCTAACCTACGAGCAGTACTTC
CASSFGRSLTYEQYF
>TRBJ2-7|.|medium-sized|TRBV28
TGTGCCAGCAGGAATTCAGGGGGGAACGAGCAGTACTTC
CASRNSGGNEQYF
>TRBJ1-4|.|once|TRBV28
TGTGCCAGCAGTTCCTCTAGAGCAACTAATGAAAAACTGTTTTTT
CASSSSRATNEKLFF
>TRBJ1-1|.|once|TRBV18
TGTGCCAGCTCACCACAGGAGGCAGGGGCTAGTAGGAACACTGAAGCTTTCTTT
CASSPQEAGASRNTEAFF
>TRBJ2-1|.|.|TRBV30
TGTGCCTGGAATCGGGACACCTCCTACAATGAGCAGTTCTTC
CAWNRDTSYNEQFF
>TRBJ2-5|.|.|TRBV5-4
TGTGCCAGCAGCTTGGTATTTCCTCCGGGCGGAGAGACCCAGTACTTC
CASSLVFPPGGETQYF
>TRBJ2-2|TRBD2|.|TRBV5-4
TGTGCCAGCAGCGGGAGGGACGGTAACACCGGGGAGCTGTTTTTT
CASSGRDGNTGELFF
>TRBJ2-2|.|.|TRBV19
TGTGCCAGTAGTATAGGGGGCACAGCTATTAACACCGGGGAGCTGTTTTTT
CASSIGGTAINTGELFF